This passage covers 10 T cell receptor beta chains from one sample sequenced in a study of T cells in narcolepsy. TCRdb's copy holds only in-frame clones and misses some; the assay was immunoSEQ multiplex PCR. The data contain over 40,000 clones, roughly 88% of them seen just once; the ten biggest clones take up roughly 1.3%. The sequenced material came from CD45RA- memory CD4+ T cells from PBMCs. The receptor set was obtained from a human donor with narcolepsy.

This chain joins TRBV9 and TRBJ2-2; TRBD1 agrees at 7 bases. With 1 base clipped from V and 6 bases from J, the junction kept 0 bases outside the gene matches. CDR3 size: 13 residues. Per germline, CDR1 SGDLS and CDR2 YYNGEE. The CDR3 sequence: CASSVTGAGELFF. DNA for the CDR3: TGTGCCAGCAGCGTAACAGGGGCCGGGGAGCTGTTTTTT.

V and J are TRBV5-4 and TRBJ1-6; a weak D match, TRBD1 (5 bases). The germline V and J ends were trimmed by 1 base and 8 bases, with 13 bases remaining between them. CDR3 length: 15 amino acids. Germline CDR1 SGHNT, CDR2 YYREEE (reference sequence). The CDR3 loop is CASSLRAGQYSPLHF. The CDR3 region has the DNA TGTGCCAGCAGCTTGAGGGCAGGGCAATATTCACCCCTCCACTTT.

The chain links TRBV9 to TRBJ2-1; 8 nucleotides agree with TRBD1. The CDR3 runs to 16 residues. V lost 0 bases and J lost 9; bases outside the gene matches: 11. The germline gives CDR1 SGDLS, CDR2 YYNGEE. CDR3 sequence reads: CASSVEAGQGFGEQFF. The CDR3 coding sequence is TGTGCCAGCAGCGTAGAAGCAGGACAGGGATTTGGTGAGCAGTTCTTC.

The V and J genes are TRBV2 and TRBJ2-7, with D hard to call. V was trimmed by 5 bases and J by 2 bases, leaving 13 bases between them. CDR1 is SNHLY, CDR2 FYNNEI, per germline. The CDR3 sequence is 14 residues long. CDR3 sequence: CASSPNGLPYEQYF. In nucleotides, the CDR3 is TGTGCCAGCAGTCCGAATGGTTTACCCTACGAGCAGTACTTC.

The genes are TRBV5-8 and TRBJ2-3, with 12 bases identical to TRBD1. V dropped 4 bases and J dropped 0; count of bases not matched to a gene: 6. Germline lookup yields CDR1 SGHTS and CDR2 YDEGEE. CDR3 size: 17 residues. CDR3 loop: CASSGGTGGSSTDTQYF. In DNA form, the CDR3 reads TGTGCCAGCAGCGGGGGGACAGGGGGCAGCAGCACAGATACGCAGTATTTT.

V gene TRBV11-2 combines with J gene TRBJ2-1; TRBD2 aligns across 7 bases. The CDR3 has 13 residues. V dropped 2 bases and J dropped 10; count of bases not matched to a gene: 5. Germline V CDR1 and CDR2: SGHAT, FQNNGV. CDR3 bases: TGTGCCAGCAGCTTACAGACTAGCTGGGAGCAGTTCTTC. Amino acids: CASSLQTSWEQFF.

The V gene is TRBV6-1, the J gene TRBJ2-3; 13 nucleotides match TRBD2. Trimming at V came to 4 bases and at J to 5 bases, leaving 9 bases not matched to a gene. Per germline, CDR1 MNHNS and CDR2 SASEGT. The CDR3 length is 17 residues. CDR3 residues: CASSALGLAGEKDTQYF. As DNA, the CDR3 is TGTGCCAGCAGTGCCCTAGGACTAGCGGGGGAAAAAGATACGCAGTATTTT.

The gene calls are TRBV5-1 and TRBJ1-5, with D maybe TRBD1 (5 bases). The ends were cut back, 1 base at V and 1 base at J, with 9 bases in the middle. The CDR3 loop spans 15 amino acids. Germline V gene lookup returns CDR1 SGHRS and CDR2 YFSETQ. The DNA for the CDR3 is TGCGCCAGCAGCTTGCTGGGACGGAGCAATCAGCCCCAGCATTTT. It yields the protein CASSLLGRSNQPQHF.

The chain recombines TRBV5-1 with TRBJ2-5; D is undetermined. V was shortened by 0 bases and J by 1 base, with 7 bases between the two germline ends. The germline CDR1 and CDR2 sequences are SGHRS and YFSETQ. The CDR3 spans 14 residues. The CDR3: CASSLGLPQETQYF. CDR3 DNA sequence: TGCGCCAGCAGCTTGGGCCTGCCCCAAGAGACCCAGTACTTC.

This clone was recorded only once. A junction boundary mismatches the germline segment, possibly from a read error. The V call is TRBV7-2, the J call TRBJ2-3; TRBD1 matches at 9 bases. The germline gives CDR1 SGHTA, CDR2 FQGNSA. The CDR3 contains 15 residues. The CDR3 bases are TGTGCCAGCAACTTACAGGGGGCCGGTACAGATACGCAGTATTTT. This sequence encodes CASNLQGAGTDTQYF.